This T cell receptor beta chain came from a study of T-cell memory formation after mild COVID-19. Study context: Clusters were largely donor specific.

Trimming removed 2 bases at V and 0 bases at J, with 13 bases between. In germline, CDR1 is MGHDK, CDR2 SYGVNS. The CDR3 is 16 amino acids. Libraries for TCRalpha and TCRbeta carried sample barcodes and unique molecular identifiers via 5'RACE. TCRdb reprocessed the 5' RACE reads with MiXCR, giving one entry per CDR3 protein. The sample lists roughly 300,000 distinct CDR3 sequences, roughly 15% occurring once. This clonotype was seen a handful of times. Its antigen is undetermined. Whole-study findings and limits: Clones from the second wave (peaking day 37) had unconfirmed SARS-CoV-2 specificity. Clones that shrank (day 15 to 85) were balanced CD4/CD8, whereas later expanders leaned CD4+.

This TCR was sampled from a man younger than 35 who had mild COVID-19 (a few samples of this study predate the infection). Cell type and time point are not known. The material sequenced was PBMCs or a T cell subset sorted from them (not recorded which). The chain recombines TRBV25-1 with TRBJ2-5; a weak D match, TRBD1 (6 bases). CDR3 sequence: CASSEGRRGYQETQYF. The CDR3 DNA reads as TGTGCCAGCAGTGAAGGACGCAGGGGTTACCAAGAGACCCAGTACTTC. The full variable domain, with the rest looked up from reference TRBV25-1 and TRBJ2-5, is EADIYQTPRYLVIGTGKKITLECSQTMGHDKMYWYQQDPGMELHLIHYSYGVNSTEKGDLSSESTVSRIRTEHFPLTLESARPSHTSQYLCASSEGRRGYQETQYFGPGTRLLVL.